This TCR beta chain was recovered during a study of OX40 agonist ivuxolimab in advanced cancers. With autoimmune disease history or systemic immunosuppression, patients were excluded. TCRdb's table, derived via immunoSEQ multiplex PCR, lists solely in-frame clones and lacks some. The sample holds some 24,000 clones, about 80% seen once. Findings and caveats of the study: It was not determined which antigens were specifically recognized by the peripheral T cells that had undergone clonal expansion.

V gave up 0 bases and J gave up 9 bases; unmatched junction bases: 11. The CDR3 spans 16 residues. Germline assignment: CDR1 MNHEY and CDR2 SVGAGI. As for this clone: Antigen specificity is unknown.

This chain joins TRBV6-5 and TRBJ1-3, with 7 nucleotides matching TRBD1. The source material was CD4+ or CD8+ T cells sorted from blood, sampled in a trial of the OX40 agonist ivuxolimab. The origin of this receptor is an adult with an advanced solid tumor such as melanoma, head and neck, liver or kidney cancer. As DNA, the CDR3 is TGTGCCAGCAGTTACTCGAAGCAGGGGGGATACGGCACCATATATTTT. It yields the protein CASSYSKQGGYGTIYF.